This TCR beta chain is from a study of immune characterization of retroperitoneal liposarcoma. CDR3 length: 13 amino acids. The germline V and J ends were trimmed by 6 bases and 4 bases, with 12 bases remaining between them. The germline V gene encodes CDR1 MGHDK and CDR2 SYGVNS. TCRdb independently ran MiXCR on the PCR reads; one entry per CDR3 protein. The sample shows 7,000 to 8,000 distinct CDR3 sequences, 25% to 30% of them seen only once. This clonotype was seen a few times. This chain uses TRBV25-1 with TRBJ1-2; a weak D match, TRBD1 (5 bases). Sample: blood. This clonotype was sampled from a male donor with retroperitoneal liposarcoma. The chain's CDR3 is CASSPGLRYGYTF. The CDR3 coding sequence is TGTGCCAGCAGCCCGGGACTCCGCTATGGCTACACCTTC.